There are a few counts of the clone carrying this T cell receptor (beta chain). Its cognate antigen is unknown. This specimen belongs to a study of T-cell memory formation after mild COVID-19. Regarding the study as a whole: Contracting clones from day 15 to 85 showed balanced CD4/CD8; later expanders favored CD4+. Whether second-wave clones peaking at day 37 were SARS-CoV-2 specific went unconfirmed.

Germline CDR1 is SNHLY and CDR2 is FYNNEI. The CDR3 extends over 12 amino acids. The germline V and J ends were trimmed by 8 bases and 4 bases, with 11 bases remaining between them. A single record per CDR3 protein comes from TCRdb applying MiXCR to the 5' RACE reads. The sample includes about 350,000 distinct CDR3 sequences, about 15% of them seen just once. The sequenced sample consisted of PBMCs or a T cell subset sorted from them (not recorded which). The chain uses TRBV2 and TRBJ2-5, with D possibly TRBD2 on 6 matching bases. This clonotype was obtained from a man aged 18 to 30 who had mild COVID-19 (a few samples of this study predate the infection). Cell type and time point are not known. The CDR3 DNA reads TGTGCCAGCCTAGCGATTTTAGAGACCCAGTACTTC. Translating it yields CASLAILETQYF.